There are a few counts of the clone carrying this TCR beta chain. The antigen is unknown. If no ophthalmopathy progression occurred within 18 months, Graves' hyperthyroidism was stable. These patients, aged 18 to 65, had recently diagnosed hyperthyroidism lasting under 2 months. Diagnoses were established using clinical symptoms, serum thyroxine and TRAb, thyroid ultrasound and orbital computed tomography. This entry comes from a study of T cells in Graves' hyperthyroidism and ophthalmopathy. V gave up 7 bases and J gave up 9 bases, with 18 bases separating them. The CDR3 contains 14 residues. Per germline, CDR1 KGHDR and CDR2 SFDVKD. Study outcomes and limitations: Most expanded thyroid clonotypes above 0.001 recurred in blood.

Amplification of TCR beta CDR3 regions was performed using RNA transcripts as template. TCR CDR3 regions were first amplified by RT-PCR with HTBI primers. TCRdb ran MiXCR on the multiplex PCR reads and lists one entry per CDR3 protein. This sample carries a few hundred thousand distinct CDR3 sequences, around 13% of them seen once, and the ten largest clones take over 11%. The chain links TRBV24-1 to TRBJ2-1; D ambiguous. The TCR sequence derives from a middle-aged woman with Graves' hyperthyroidism. Sequencing was done on a sample of blood. CDR3 sequence reads: CATSGGRVKAEQFF. Written as DNA, the CDR3 is TGTGCCACCAGCGGTGGTAGGGTGAAGGCTGAGCAGTTCTTC.